The sequence of this T cell receptor beta chain was determined in a study of T-cell reconstitution after alpha-beta-depleted transplantation in children. Points from the study as a whole: The authors attributed T-cell counts and diversity one year after transplant mostly to newly produced T cells. By about two months after transplant, alpha-beta T cells reportedly arose from several hundred graft clones that had expanded.

Preparation of the TCRbeta library involved a method that used unique molecular identifiers. TCRdb independently ran MiXCR on the PCR reads; one entry per CDR3 protein. This sample has fewer than 550,000 distinct CDR3 sequences, with around 15% found just once. The CDR3 extends over 14 amino acids. V lost 1 base to trimming and J lost 5 bases, with 9 bases between them. Per germline, CDR1 MGHRA and CDR2 YSYEKL. As concerns this clonotype: Its antigen remains unidentified.

Here the sequenced sample was PBMCs, mostly from graft donor cells, taken 360 days after TCRalphabeta/CD19-depleted stem cell transplant. The receptor comes from a boy under two years old who had a stem cell transplant for Wiskott-Aldrich syndrome, so the T cells may come from the graft donor. The V gene is TRBV4-1, the J gene TRBJ2-1; the D is unclear. The CDR3 region is CASSQGPQNNEQFF. The CDR3 DNA reads TGCGCCAGCAGCCAAGGTCCTCAGAACAATGAGCAGTTCTTC.